The clone carrying this TCR beta chain has just a few counts. The sample is drawn from a study of identical twins' blood T cells. One entry per CDR3 protein results from TCRdb running MiXCR on the 5' RACE reads. Among a few hundred thousand distinct CDR3 sequences listed, 28% were seen once. The V segment lost 6 bases and the J segment 8 bases; nucleotides outside the gene matches: 7. The germline V gene encodes CDR1 MNHEY and CDR2 SVGAGI. This CDR3 spans 14 amino acids. This TCR was sampled from a woman between 18 and 55 years old in good health. The chain joins TRBV6-5 to TRBJ2-2, with 9 bases lining up with TRBD1. Sequencing was performed on PBMCs. The DNA of the CDR3 is TGTGCCAGCAGCCTTGACAGGGGGGCAGGGGAGCTGTTTTTT. Its translation: CASSLDRGAGELFF.